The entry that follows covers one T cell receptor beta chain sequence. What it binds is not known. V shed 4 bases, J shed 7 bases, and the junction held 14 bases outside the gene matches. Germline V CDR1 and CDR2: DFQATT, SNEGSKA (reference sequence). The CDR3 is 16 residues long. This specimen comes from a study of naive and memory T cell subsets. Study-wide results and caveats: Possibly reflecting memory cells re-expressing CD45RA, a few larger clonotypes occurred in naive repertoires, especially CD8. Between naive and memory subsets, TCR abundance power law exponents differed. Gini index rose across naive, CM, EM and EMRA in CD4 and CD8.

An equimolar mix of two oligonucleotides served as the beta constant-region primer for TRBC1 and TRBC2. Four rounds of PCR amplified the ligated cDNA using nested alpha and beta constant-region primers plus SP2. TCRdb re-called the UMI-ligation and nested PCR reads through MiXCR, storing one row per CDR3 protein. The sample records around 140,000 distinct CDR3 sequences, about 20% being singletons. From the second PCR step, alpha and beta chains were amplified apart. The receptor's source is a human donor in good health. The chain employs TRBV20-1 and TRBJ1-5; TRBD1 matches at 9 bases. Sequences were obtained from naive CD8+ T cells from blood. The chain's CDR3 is CSATGEPDRGGQPQHF. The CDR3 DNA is TGCAGTGCTACTGGGGAACCGGACAGGGGTGGGCAGCCCCAGCATTTT.